The next 30 T cell receptor beta chains were all read from a single sample in a study of human T cells and chemical hapten exposure. MiXCR, applied by TCRdb to the RACE reads, yields one record per CDR3 protein. The table has some 350,000 distinct CDR3 sequences, around 7% seen once; the top ten hold approximately 8.9%. Time point denoted: patch test 1, 2 weeks after DPC sensitization. Stated treatment: therapeutic diphenylcyclopropenone sensitization with weekly scalp DPC. The sequencing here drew on whole blood, taken in connection with sensitization to the hapten diphenylcyclopropenone (DPC). The receptors shown here come from a woman aged 18-29 years with alopecia areata. Some clones in this sample may be carry-over from other donors' samples.

In its sample, this clonotype was seen a few times. The chain employs TRBV18 and TRBJ1-1; possibly TRBD1 for D (6 bases). Trimming removed 3 bases from V and 2 bases from J, with 19 bases in between. Germline CDR1 KGHSH, CDR2 LQKENI. CDR3 length equals 17 residues. Here the CDR3 DNA reads TGTGCCAGCTCACCCCAGATCGAGACAGGAACAAACACTGAAGCTTTCTTT. It codes for CASSPQIETGTNTEAFF.

The rearrangement joins TRBV6-2 or TRBV6-3 to TRBJ1-1; 7 positions match TRBD1. J gave up 0 bases and V 6 bases, and 10 bases lay outside the gene matches. CDR1 and CDR2 from the germline V gene are MNHEY and SVGEGT. The CDR3 totals 16 residues. CDR3 residues: CASSSTTGRMNTEAFF. The CDR3 region has the DNA TGTGCCAGCAGCTCCACGACAGGGAGGATGAACACTGAAGCTTTCTTT.

V gene TRBV28 combines with J gene TRBJ2-7; D unclear. V lost 4 bases to trimming and J lost 2 bases, with 21 bases between them. This CDR3 spans 17 amino acids. Germline V gives CDR1 MDHEN, CDR2 SYDVKM. CDR3 residues: CASSSRRQTPRPYEQYF. The CDR3 nucleotides are TGTGCCAGCAGTTCCCGGCGGCAGACACCAAGGCCCTACGAGCAGTACTTC.

This clonotype came up a few times. V gene TRBV7-9 combines with J gene TRBJ2-6; 7 nucleotides line up with TRBD1. V lost 0 bases to trimming and J lost 1 base; unmatched junction nucleotides: 3. The germline V gene has CDR1 SEHNR and CDR2 FQNEAQ (reference sequence). There are 17 residues in the CDR3. The CDR3 region has the DNA TGTGCCAGCAGCTTAGCAGGGGGCCTATCTGGGGCCAACGTCCTGACTTTC. This encodes CASSLAGGLSGANVLTF.

A few counts support this clonotype. The gene calls are TRBV20-1 and TRBJ1-5, with D hard to call. CDR3 size: 13 residues. CDR1 DFQATT and CDR2 SNEGSKA come from the germline V gene (reference sequence). With 6 bases removed from V and 4 bases from J, the gap between germline ends came to 13 bases. This chain's CDR3 is CSATRTFNQPQHF. The DNA of the CDR3 is TGCAGTGCCACCCGGACTTTTAATCAGCCCCAGCATTTT.

This clonotype was recorded many times. CDR3 region: CASSSGLAEQFF. The CDR3 DNA sequence: TGTGCCAGCAGCTCCGGACTAGCGGAGCAGTTCTTC. The chain has TRBV5-6 and TRBJ2-1; 9 bases align to TRBD2. Germline loops: CDR1 SGHDT, CDR2 YYEEEE. The CDR3 is 12 residues long. V was pared by 3 bases and J by 10 bases, with 2 bases of the junction left unmatched.

Ten or more counts support this clonotype. The chain is built from TRBV7-2 and TRBJ1-1; TRBD1 agrees at 8 bases. CDR3 size: 12 residues. The germline V gene encodes CDR1 SGHTA and CDR2 FQGNSA. With 4 bases clipped from V and 10 bases from J, the junction kept 5 bases outside the gene matches. In DNA form, the CDR3 reads TGTGCCAGCAGCTCCGGACAGGGAAGAGCTTTCTTT. This translates into CASSSGQGRAFF.

V is TRBV27 and J is TRBJ1-1; 8 nucleotides align to TRBD1. Germline-derived CDR1 and CDR2 are MNHEY and SMNVEV (reference sequence). This CDR3 comprises 14 residues. V lost 0 bases to trimming and J lost 5 bases; unmatched junction nucleotides: 2. CDR3 amino acids: CASSLSGDRTEAFF. The CDR3 region has the DNA TGTGCCAGCAGTTTATCAGGGGACAGGACTGAAGCTTTCTTT.

This rearrangement joins TRBV7-9 to TRBJ1-2; D not certain. The CDR3 runs to 14 residues. Germline V lookup: CDR1 SEHNR, CDR2 FQNEAQ (reference sequence). Trimming removed 1 base at V and 5 bases at J, with 11 bases between. The CDR3 reads CASSLVGQTYGYTF. CDR3 in DNA: TGTGCCAGCAGCTTAGTTGGCCAGACGTATGGCTACACCTTC.

This clonotype was seen only once. This could be a read error, since a much larger clone is one nucleotide away. The CDR3 DNA is TGTGCCATCAGTTGTCGACAGGGCTCAACAGATACGCAGTATTTT. This codes for CAISCRQGSTDTQYF. The chain employs TRBV10-3 and TRBJ2-3, with 7 bases aligning to TRBD1. V was pared by 5 bases and J by 3 bases, with 8 bases of the junction left unmatched. This CDR3 spans 15 amino acids. Germline values: CDR1 ENHRY, CDR2 SYGVKD.

This clonotype was found many times. The genes are TRBV7-2 and TRBJ2-1, with 9 bases matching TRBD1. With 5 bases clipped from V and 6 bases from J, the junction kept 8 bases outside the gene matches. CDR1 SGHTA and CDR2 FQGNSA come from the germline V gene. The CDR3 consists of 15 residues. CDR3: CASSVRDREGNEQFF. CDR3 DNA sequence: TGTGCCAGCAGCGTACGGGACAGGGAGGGCAATGAGCAGTTCTTC.

The sample holds a few counts of this clonotype. The V and J genes are TRBV5-1 and TRBJ1-1, with 11 nucleotides matching TRBD1. This CDR3 region has 15 residues. Per germline, CDR1 SGHRS and CDR2 YFSETQ. Trimming took 0 bases from V and 4 from J; bases not matched to a gene: 2. CDR3 in amino acids: CASSLDGTGGTEAFF. The CDR3, as DNA: TGCGCCAGCAGCTTGGATGGGACAGGGGGCACTGAAGCTTTCTTT.

This clonotype was found a few times. This chain links TRBV5-4 with TRBJ2-3; no reliable D call. V was cut by 3 bases and J by 6 bases, with 8 bases left in between. This CDR3 has 12 amino acids. The germline V gene encodes CDR1 SGHNT and CDR2 YYREEE (reference sequence). The CDR3 DNA is TGTGCCAGCAGCTCTGAAGAGGATACGCAGTATTTT. Its translation is CASSSEEDTQYF.

This clonotype appeared many times. This chain connects TRBV27 to TRBJ1-5; 8 bases map to TRBD1. Trimming removed 1 base from V and 8 bases from J; junction bases left unmatched: 10. CDR3 length: 16 residues. Germline CDR1 MNHEY, CDR2 SMNVEV (reference sequence). The CDR3 DNA reads as TGTGCCAGCAGTTTATGGGCAGGGGGCGAAGCGGAGCCCCAGCATTTT. Amino acid sequence: CASSLWAGGEAEPQHF.

This clonotype was counted between two and nine times. V and J are TRBV7-2 and TRBJ2-7; D might be TRBD1 or TRBD2, each matching 5 bases. CDR3 length: 14 residues. The germline V gene encodes CDR1 SGHTA and CDR2 FQGNSA. The germline V and J ends were trimmed by 2 bases and 2 bases, with 10 bases remaining between them. The CDR3 is CASSLFGATYEQYF. Here the CDR3 DNA reads TGTGCCAGCAGCTTATTCGGGGCTACCTACGAGCAGTACTTC.

There are a few counts of this clonotype. V usage is TRBV7-2 and J usage is TRBJ1-2; no clear D. The CDR3 is 13 residues long. Germline V gene data show CDR1 as SGHTA and CDR2 as FQGNSA. V was shortened by 3 bases and J by 8 bases, with 13 bases between the two germline ends. For the CDR3, the DNA is TGTGCCAGCAGCTTGGAAGGACGGAGGGGCTACACCTTC. This sequence encodes CASSLEGRRGYTF.

This clonotype was counted many times. The chain links TRBV12-3 or TRBV12-4 to TRBJ2-7; tentative D call: TRBD1 (5 bases). This CDR3 is built from 15 residues. V lost 7 bases, J lost 4 bases, and 20 bases lay in between. The CDR3 sequence: CASKKTVGTGYEQYF. The CDR3 coding sequence is TGTGCCAGCAAAAAAACCGTGGGAACAGGATACGAGCAGTACTTC.

The J gene is TRBJ2-7, the V gene TRBV7-2; D not resolved. Germline V gives CDR1 SGHTA, CDR2 FQGNSA. The CDR3 is made up of 13 amino acids. Trimming took off 7 bases at V and 7 bases at J, with 17 bases between the two ends. CDR3 amino acids: CASNEMLGKEQYF. CDR3 bases: TGTGCCAGCAACGAGATGCTGGGCAAGGAGCAGTACTTC.

This clonotype was recorded a few times. The CDR3, as DNA: TGCGCCAGCAGCTTGTTGCAGGGACTAGGCTACACCTTC. This encodes CASSLLQGLGYTF. V usage is TRBV5-1 and J usage is TRBJ1-2; TRBD1 might be the D (5 bases). CDR1 and CDR2 (germline): SGHRS, YFSETQ. This CDR3 is 13 amino acids long. Trimming removed 1 base at V and 8 bases at J, with 12 bases between.

V and J are TRBV6-2 or TRBV6-3 and TRBJ2-7; 9 positions match TRBD1. CDR1 is MNHEY and CDR2 is SVGEGT in the germline V gene. V dropped 5 bases and J dropped 6; count of bases not matched to a gene: 8. The CDR3 contains 14 residues. DNA for the CDR3: TGTGCCAGCAGTCAAGGGACAGGGTTCTCCGAGCAGTACTTC. Amino acids: CASSQGTGFSEQYF.

A note on this clonotype: This may be a read error, as it is one base from a much larger clone. This rearrangement joins TRBV12-3 or TRBV12-4 to TRBJ1-1; D not certain. This CDR3 is built from 11 residues. Trimming pared 4 bases from V and 4 bases from J, leaving 4 bases between. The CDR3 loop reads CASSSSTEAFF. DNA of the CDR3: TGTGCCAGCAGTTCTTCCACTGAAGCTTTCTTT.

The V gene is TRBV11-2, the J gene TRBJ1-1, with 8 nucleotides matching TRBD1. CDR1 is SGHAT and CDR2 is FQNNGV in the germline V gene. This CDR3 region has 15 residues. V shed 5 bases, J shed 7 bases, and the junction held 12 bases outside the gene matches. DNA of the CDR3: TGTGCCAGCAGCGTACGGACAGGGCTCCCTTTTGAAGCTTTCTTT. It yields the protein CASSVRTGLPFEAFF.

This clonotype was counted at least ten times. The chain combines TRBV10-3 with TRBJ2-1, with 9 bases identical to TRBD2. Germline trimming cut 0 bases from V and 5 bases from J; bases unmatched to any gene: 8. CDR3 length: 17 residues. Per the germline V gene, CDR1 is ENHRY and CDR2 is SYGVKD. The CDR3 nucleotides are TGTGCCATCAGTGAGTCGAAGGCTAGCGGGGATCACAATGAGCAGTTCTTC. It encodes CAISESKASGDHNEQFF.

A few counts support this clonotype. This chain links TRBV24-1 with TRBJ2-2; the D call may be TRBD1 or TRBD2 (5 bases each). CDR1 and CDR2 (germline): KGHDR, SFDVKD. The CDR3 is 16 residues long. Between the trimmed V and J ends, which lost 4 bases and 0 bases, there was a span of 11 bases. The CDR3 protein is CATSDLGPANTGELFF. The CDR3 DNA is TGTGCCACCAGTGACCTGGGACCGGCGAACACCGGGGAGCTGTTTTTT.

This clonotype was observed a few times. The chain carries TRBV12-3 or TRBV12-4 and TRBJ1-4, with TRBD1 identical over 10 bases. V was pared by 5 bases and J by 7 bases, with 7 bases of the junction left unmatched. CDR3 length equals 15 residues. CDR3 sequence: CASSTVWTGGEKLFF. The CDR3 DNA follows: TGTGCCAGCAGTACCGTCTGGACAGGGGGTGAAAAACTGTTTTTT.

The chain employs TRBV10-3 and TRBJ1-6, with D perhaps matching TRBD1 (5 bases). This CDR3 has 13 amino acids. Deletions cut 8 bases from V and 7 bases from J, with 12 bases between. Germline CDR1 reads ENHRY; CDR2 reads SYGVKD. CDR3 bases: TGTGCCATCGTCCGGGACTTGAATTCACCCCTCCACTTT. It translates to CAIVRDLNSPLHF.

The J gene is TRBJ1-1, the V gene TRBV29-1; D ambiguous. Trimming pared 3 bases from V and 0 bases from J, leaving 8 bases between. This CDR3 is built from 13 residues. Germline values: CDR1 SQVTM, CDR2 ANQGSEA. The CDR3 DNA follows: TGCAGCGTTGACCGGCAGATGAACACTGAAGCTTTCTTT. It yields the protein CSVDRQMNTEAFF.

A few counts support this clonotype. The V and J genes are TRBV5-1 and TRBJ2-6; D is perhaps TRBD1 (5 bases). CDR3 length: 17 residues. The germline gives CDR1 SGHRS, CDR2 YFSETQ. V gave up 1 base and J gave up 0 bases, with 11 bases separating them. The CDR3 sequence: CASSLQGVSSGANVLTF. CDR3 bases: TGCGCCAGCAGCTTGCAAGGGGTAAGCTCTGGGGCCAACGTCCTGACTTTC.

This clonotype was seen more than once but under ten times. The J gene is TRBJ2-5, the V gene TRBV6-1; maybe TRBD2 (5 bases). The CDR3 is 16 residues long. The V gene lost 2 bases and the J gene lost 0 bases, with 13 bases spanning the gap. CDR1 MNHNS and CDR2 SASEGT come from the germline V gene. CDR3 sequence: CASSEPEALYQETQYF. DNA for the CDR3: TGTGCCAGCAGTGAACCGGAGGCACTGTACCAAGAGACCCAGTACTTC.

The sample holds a few counts of this clonotype. The chain links TRBV5-1 to TRBJ2-3, with 8 bases fitting TRBD2. V was pared by 4 bases and J by 3 bases, with 13 bases of the junction left unmatched. The CDR3 runs 17 residues. Germline V CDR1 and CDR2: SGHRS, YFSETQ. CDR3 coding DNA: TGCGCCAGCAGCGAAGAACAGCGGGGGATGAGAACAGATACGCAGTATTTT. Protein product: CASSEEQRGMRTDTQYF.